The rows below give T cell receptor beta chains drawn from one sample of a study of shared clonotypes between healthy human individuals. Sequenced by immunoSEQ multiplex PCR; TCRdb stores in-frame clones only, minus some. The table includes approximately 1.4 million clones, nearly 99% detected once. Specimen: naive CD4+ T cells sorted from blood. The receptors originated from a man in his thirties or forties in good health. CDR3s leave out the opening cysteine and the closing phenylalanine or tryptophan. Each record gives: J gene, V gene, CDR3 protein.

>TRBJ2-1|TRBV6-5
ASSYRTSGARWF
>TRBJ2-5|TRBV28
ASSPLWDRGQETQY
>TRBJ2-7|TRBV5-4
ASSLVRQGVIYEQY
>TRBJ2-7|TRBV19
ASSPRGLANYEQY
>TRBJ1-2|TRBV14
ASSQDSVAYGYT
>TRBJ1-1|TRBV18
ASSPGPKNTEAF
>TRBJ2-7|TRBV5-4
ASSQGQVGNSYEQY
>TRBJ2-5|TRBV2
ASSGPGLGRETQY
>TRBJ2-5|TRBV6-6
ASGTSGTQETQY
>TRBJ1-1|TRBV19
ASSVWKGTEAF
>TRBJ2-2|TRBV30
AWSVLGQGRLF
>TRBJ2-7|TRBV28
ASSFSYYEQY
>TRBJ2-1|TRBV7-2
ASSLPGLALDEQF